This T cell receptor beta chain was recorded in a study of T cell responses to AZD1222 COVID-19 vaccine. Study at large: Recipients boosted at about 4 weeks or about 12 weeks are pooled. General study points: Just a handful of people given AZD1222 tested seropositive at baseline. Two AZD1222 doses significantly raised spike-specific TCR breadth and depth over controls.

The table came from immunoSEQ multiplex PCR; TCRdb's copy has only in-frame clones and leaves some out. This table has around 180,000 clones, around 88% appearing once. The CDR3 is 12 amino acids. Per germline, CDR1 ENHRY and CDR2 SYGVKD. V was trimmed by 6 bases and J by 5 bases, leaving 10 bases between them. Turning to this clone: Its specificity is not known.

This rearrangement joins TRBV10-3 to TRBJ2-5; D may be TRBD1 or TRBD2 (5 bases each). This TCR derives from an adult in good health. Source: peripheral blood, taken on day 0 of AZD1222 vaccination. The CDR3 bases are TGTGCCATCAGGGGGGTCGGGGAGACCCAGTACTTC. Protein product: CAIRGVGETQYF.